A selection of T cell receptor beta chains follows, all from one sample in a study of OX40 agonist ivuxolimab in advanced cancers. Only in-frame clones appear in the TCRdb table, and some are missing; sequencing was by immunoSEQ multiplex PCR. Altogether approximately 89,000 clones are present, just over 90% being singletons, with the ten largest covering roughly 0.64%. The sample here was CD4+ or CD8+ T cells sorted from blood, taken in a trial of the OX40 agonist ivuxolimab. These receptors all come from an adult with an advanced solid tumor such as melanoma, head and neck, liver or kidney cancer. The CDR3 runs from the conserved cysteine through the conserved F or W. The D gene is left open where the match is weak. Rows may omit the clone size; those that give it use once, few, many or a size class.

clone_size j_call d_call v_call cdr3_nt cdr3_aa
- TRBJ2-7 TRBD2 TRBV7-9 TGTGCCAGCAGCTTAGGACTAGCGGGAGCCTACGAGCAGTACTTC CASSLGLAGAYEQYF
- TRBJ1-2 - TRBV7-9 TGTGCCAGCAGCCCAGCGGGCGGGAGGTATGGCTACACCTTC CASSPAGGRYGYTF
- TRBJ2-2 - TRBV5-1 TGCGCCAGCAGCTGGGACCATTACACCGGGGAGCTGTTTTTT CASSWDHYTGELFF
- TRBJ1-2 - TRBV13 TGTGCCAGCAGCGTTGCGGAGGTCTCGAATGGCTACACCTTC CASSVAEVSNGYTF
- TRBJ1-1 TRBD1 TRBV6-5 TGTGCCAGCAGTTTTACCCTGGACAGGGAAGCTTTCTTT CASSFTLDREAFF
- TRBJ1-3 - TRBV28 TGTGCCAGCACCAGGGGTGGAAACACCATATATTTT CASTRGGNTIYF
- TRBJ1-3 TRBD1 TRBV19 TGTGCCAGTAGCCCGACAGGGGAGGCCAACGTACGTGGAAACACCATATATTTT CASSPTGEANVRGNTIYF
- TRBJ1-2 TRBD1 TRBV10-3 TGTGCCATCAGTGGGGGACAGGGGACTGGCTACACCTTC CAISGGQGTGYTF
- TRBJ2-7 - TRBV6-4 TGTGCCAGCATCACACCCCATAGTCGGCGGATCTTCTACGAGCAGTACTTC CASITPHSRRIFYEQYF
- TRBJ2-3 - TRBV7-2 TGTGCCAGCAGCCCCTCATGGGGCAGGGAAGGGACAGATACGCAGTATTTT CASSPSWGREGTDTQYF
- TRBJ1-4 - TRBV5-1 TGCGCCAGCAGCTTGGGGCAGGCTAATGAAAAACTGTTTTTT CASSLGQANEKLFF
- TRBJ2-7 - TRBV12-2 TGTGCAAGTCGCACACCGGGACAGCAATCCTACGAGCAGTACTTC CASRTPGQQSYEQYF
- TRBJ2-1 TRBD2 TRBV7-2 TGTGCCAGCAGCCCACAGGTTAGCGGGAGTGGGCACAATGAGCAGTTCTTC CASSPQVSGSGHNEQFF
- TRBJ2-1 - TRBV5-1 TGCGCCAGCAGCTTGGCCGGTCCTACGGGCGGTAATGAGCAGTTCTTC CASSLAGPTGGNEQFF
- TRBJ2-1 - TRBV4-2 TGTGCCAGCAGCCCTCCGGGGGGCGGATTATGGGAGCAGTTCTTC CASSPPGGGLWEQFF
once TRBJ1-6 TRBD1 TRBV19 TGTGCCAGTAGTATAGTCCCGGGACAGGGACCACCCCTCCACTTT CASSIVPGQGPPLHF
- TRBJ2-7 TRBD1 TRBV6-5 TGTGCCAGCAGTCTCCGGGACAGGGTCTCCTACGAGCAGTACTTC CASSLRDRVSYEQYF
- TRBJ1-2 - TRBV9 TGTGCCAGCAGCGTAGATATGAATTATGGCTACACCTTC CASSVDMNYGYTF
- TRBJ2-7 TRBD2 TRBV5-1 TGCGCCAGCAGCTTGGCGGGGGGGGAGTCCTACGAGCAGTACTTC CASSLAGGESYEQYF
- TRBJ2-3 - TRBV19 TGTGCCAGTAGTGACCCGCCAGATACGCAGTATTTT CASSDPPDTQYF
- TRBJ2-7 TRBD1 TRBV6-5 TGTGCCAGCAGTTTGGGGACGGACAGGGGCTACGAGCAGTACTTC CASSLGTDRGYEQYF
- TRBJ2-2 - TRBV27 TGTGCCAGCAGGACGAACACCGGGGAGCTGTTTTTT CASRTNTGELFF
- TRBJ1-4 - TRBV7-2 TGTGCCAGCAGCTTGCTGTCCGAAAAACTGTTTTTT CASSLLSEKLFF
- TRBJ2-2 - TRBV4-3 TGCGCCAGCAGCTATGAGGAGGACACCGGGGAGCTGTTTTTT CASSYEEDTGELFF
- TRBJ2-2 - TRBV9 TGTGCCAGCAGCCCAAACCCCCCCAGACAGAGTACCGTAGGGGAGCTGTTTTTT CASSPNPPRQSTVGELFF
- TRBJ2-1 TRBD2 TRBV4-2 TGTGCCAGCAGCCAAGGCGGGGGGACCTACAATGAGCAGTTCTTC CASSQGGGTYNEQFF
- TRBJ2-5 TRBD2 TRBV7-6 TGTGCCAGCAGCCCTGGGACTAGCGGGGGGGAAGAGACCCAGTACTTC CASSPGTSGGEETQYF
- TRBJ2-1 TRBD1 TRBV7-2 TGTGCCAGCAGCTCGAAACAGGGGGGATCCCCCAATGAGCAGTTCTTC CASSSKQGGSPNEQFF
- TRBJ1-3 - TRBV6-1 TGTGCCAGCAGCCCCACTTTGGTCTCTGGAAACACCATATATTTT CASSPTLVSGNTIYF
- TRBJ1-5 - TRBV28 TGTGCTTCGGGGAGCAATCAGCCCCAGCATTTT CASGSNQPQHF
- TRBJ1-2 TRBD1 TRBV18 TGTGCCAGCTCACCGGACAGGGGGCAAGGATATAACTATGGCTACACCTTC CASSPDRGQGYNYGYTF
- TRBJ2-1 - TRBV9 TGTGCCAGCAGCGTATGGACGGCCTCCTACAATGAGCAGTTCTTC CASSVWTASYNEQFF
- TRBJ2-3 - TRBV21-1 TGTGCCAGCAGCAACTGTGGGACGGAACGCACAGATACGCAGTATTTT CASSNCGTERTDTQYF
- TRBJ2-1 - TRBV7-9 TGTGCCAGCAGCTTATCCGGGTATGAGCAGTTCTTC CASSLSGYEQFF
- TRBJ1-1 - TRBV27 TGTGCCAGCAGTCGTCCCGGAGCCCCCCAGTACACTGAAGCTTTCTTT CASSRPGAPQYTEAFF
- TRBJ2-1 - TRBV6-4 TGTGCCAGCAGCTACCGGGGCATGGGAATTGGCTCCTACAATGAGCAGTTCTTC CASSYRGMGIGSYNEQFF
- TRBJ1-6 TRBD1 TRBV19 TGTGCCAGTAGTAGGGAGACAGGGTATTATTCACCCCTCCACTTT CASSRETGYYSPLHF
- TRBJ1-2 TRBD1 TRBV11-2 TGTGCCAGCAGCTTCCGGGACAGTTATGGCTACACCTTC CASSFRDSYGYTF
- TRBJ2-3 TRBD2 TRBV4-3 TGCGCCAGCAGCGGACGGGAGGGGGATACGCAGTATTTT CASSGREGDTQYF
- TRBJ1-5 - TRBV19 TGTGCCAGTAAACGGGACGGTAGCAATCAGCCCCAGCATTTT CASKRDGSNQPQHF
once TRBJ2-6 - TRBV7-2 TGTGCCAGCAGCCGACAAGAAGGCGGGGCCAACGTCCTGACTTTC CASSRQEGGANVLTF
- TRBJ2-6 - TRBV18 TGTGCCAGCTCACCACAGGGATCTGGGGCCAACGTCCTGACTTTC CASSPQGSGANVLTF
- TRBJ2-1 - TRBV27 TGTGCCAGCAGTTTGGGACACCCTTACAATGAGCAGTTCTTC CASSLGHPYNEQFF
- TRBJ1-2 TRBD1 TRBV14 TGTGCCAGCAGCCCTCCCATATGGGGGCCAGGGGGCCTTTATGGCTACACCTTC CASSPPIWGPGGLYGYTF
- TRBJ2-7 TRBD2 TRBV28 TGTGCCAGCAGCACGGGGGGGGTGCCAGGCGAGCAGTACTTC CASSTGGVPGEQYF
- TRBJ2-3 - TRBV5-3 TGTGCCAGAAGCTCTTCCGGGGATACGCAGTATTTT CARSSSGDTQYF
- TRBJ2-7 TRBD1 TRBV10-1 TGCGCCAGGGGGGACAGACGACTCTACGAGCAGTACTTC CARGDRRLYEQYF
once TRBJ2-1 - TRBV6-7 TGTGCCAGCCTTCAAAGAGGGCGAGAGATAAACAATGAGCAGTTCTTC CASLQRGREINNEQFF
- TRBJ2-1 - TRBV16 TGTGCCAGCAGCCCAACCGGACAGCCCAATGAGCAGTTCTTC CASSPTGQPNEQFF
- TRBJ1-2 - TRBV18 TGTGCCAGCTCACCAGGGGCCGGGTACGGCTACACCTTC CASSPGAGYGYTF